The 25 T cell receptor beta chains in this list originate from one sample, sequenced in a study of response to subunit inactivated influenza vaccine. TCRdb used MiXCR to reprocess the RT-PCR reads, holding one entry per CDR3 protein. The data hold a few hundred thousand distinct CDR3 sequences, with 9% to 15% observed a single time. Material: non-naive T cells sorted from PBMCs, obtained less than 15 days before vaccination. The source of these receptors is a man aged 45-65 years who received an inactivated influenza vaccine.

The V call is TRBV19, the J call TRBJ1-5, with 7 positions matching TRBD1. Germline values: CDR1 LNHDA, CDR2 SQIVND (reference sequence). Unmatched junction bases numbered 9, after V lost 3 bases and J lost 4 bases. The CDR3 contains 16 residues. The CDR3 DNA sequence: TGTGCCAGTAGTATTGAGGGACAGCAAGCGAATCAGCCCCAGCATTTT. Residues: CASSIEGQQANQPQHF.

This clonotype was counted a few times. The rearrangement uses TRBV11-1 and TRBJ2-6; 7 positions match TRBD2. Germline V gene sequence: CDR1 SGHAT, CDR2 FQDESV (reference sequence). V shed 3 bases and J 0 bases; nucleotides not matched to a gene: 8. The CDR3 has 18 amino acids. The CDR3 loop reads CASSFAAGRISGANVLTF. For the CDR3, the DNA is TGTGCCAGCAGCTTTGCAGCGGGGAGGATCTCTGGGGCCAACGTCCTGACTTTC.

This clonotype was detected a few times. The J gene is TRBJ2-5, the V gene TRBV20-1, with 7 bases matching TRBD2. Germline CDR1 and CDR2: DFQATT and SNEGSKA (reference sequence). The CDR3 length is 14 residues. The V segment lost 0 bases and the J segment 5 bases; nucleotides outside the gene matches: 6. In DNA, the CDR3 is TGCAGTGCTAGAGATTTGGGCGGGAGCGAGACCCAGTACTTC. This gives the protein CSARDLGGSETQYF.

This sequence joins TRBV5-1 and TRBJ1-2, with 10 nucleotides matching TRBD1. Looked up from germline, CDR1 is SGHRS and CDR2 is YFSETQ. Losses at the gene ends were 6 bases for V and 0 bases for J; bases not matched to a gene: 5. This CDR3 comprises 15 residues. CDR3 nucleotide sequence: TGCGCCAGCACTCTGACAGGGGGCCCTAACTATGGCTACACCTTC. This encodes CASTLTGGPNYGYTF. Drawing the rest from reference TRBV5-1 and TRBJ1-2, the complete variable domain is KAGVTQTPRYLIKTRGQQVTLSCSPISGHRSVSWYQQTPGQGLQFLFEYFSETQRNKGNFPGRFSGRQFSNSRSEMNVSTLELGDSALYLCASTLTGGPNYGYTFGSGTRLTVV.

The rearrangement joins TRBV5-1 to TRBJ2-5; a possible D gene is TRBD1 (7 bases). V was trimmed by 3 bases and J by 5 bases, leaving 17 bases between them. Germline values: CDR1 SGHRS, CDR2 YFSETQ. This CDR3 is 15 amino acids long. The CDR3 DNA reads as TGCGCCAGCAGCTCAAGGACAGGACTAACGGAGACCCAGTACTTC. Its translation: CASSSRTGLTETQYF.

The CDR3 DNA sequence: TGTGCCAGCAGCTTGTCTTCGTGGACAGGGCTAGAACAGCCCCAGCATTTT. Its translation: CASSLSSWTGLEQPQHF. The chain combines TRBV7-9 with TRBJ1-5; 8 bases map to TRBD1. The CDR3 is 17 residues long. Looked up from germline, CDR1 is SEHNR and CDR2 is FQNEAQ (reference sequence). With 3 bases clipped from V and 7 bases from J, the junction kept 14 bases outside the gene matches.

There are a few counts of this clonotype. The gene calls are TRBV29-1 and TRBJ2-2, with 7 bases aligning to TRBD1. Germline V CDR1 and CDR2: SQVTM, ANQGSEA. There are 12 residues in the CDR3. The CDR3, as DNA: TGCGTGACCGGACAGGCCACCGGGGAGCTGTTTTTT. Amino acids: CVTGQATGELFF.

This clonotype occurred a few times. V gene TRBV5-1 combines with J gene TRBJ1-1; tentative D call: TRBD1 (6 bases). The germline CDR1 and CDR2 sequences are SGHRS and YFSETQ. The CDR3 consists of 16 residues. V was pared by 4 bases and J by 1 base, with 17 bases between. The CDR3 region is CASSPAGGQGNTEAFF. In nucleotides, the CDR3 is TGCGCCAGCAGCCCGGCCGGGGGCCAGGGGAACACTGAAGCTTTCTTT. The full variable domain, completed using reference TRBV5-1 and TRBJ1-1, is KAGVTQTPRYLIKTRGQQVTLSCSPISGHRSVSWYQQTPGQGLQFLFEYFSETQRNKGNFPGRFSGRQFSNSRSEMNVSTLELGDSALYLCASSPAGGQGNTEAFFGQGTRLTVV.

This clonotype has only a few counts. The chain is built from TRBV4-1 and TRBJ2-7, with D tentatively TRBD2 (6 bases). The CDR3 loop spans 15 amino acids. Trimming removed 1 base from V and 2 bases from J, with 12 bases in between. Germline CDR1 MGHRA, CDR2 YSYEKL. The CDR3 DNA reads TGCGCCAGCAGCCAAGTTGCCGGGGAGGCCTACGAGCAGTACTTC. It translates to CASSQVAGEAYEQYF.

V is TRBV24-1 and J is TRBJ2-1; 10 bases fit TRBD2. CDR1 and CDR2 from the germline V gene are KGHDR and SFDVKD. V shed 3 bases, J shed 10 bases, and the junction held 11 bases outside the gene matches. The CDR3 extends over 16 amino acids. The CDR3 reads CATSDPMPSGGREQFF. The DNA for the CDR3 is TGTGCCACCAGTGATCCCATGCCTAGCGGGGGTCGAGAGCAGTTCTTC.

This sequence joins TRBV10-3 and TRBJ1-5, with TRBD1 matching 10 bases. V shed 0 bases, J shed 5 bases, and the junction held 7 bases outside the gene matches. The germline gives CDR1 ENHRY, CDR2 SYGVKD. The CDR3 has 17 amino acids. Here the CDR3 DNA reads TGTGCCATCAGTGAGTCGACTCGACAGGGGGCTTATCAGCCCCAGCATTTT. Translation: CAISESTRQGAYQPQHF.

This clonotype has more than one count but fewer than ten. The CDR3 protein is CASSSPGGIGETQYF. In DNA form, the CDR3 reads TGTGCCAGCAGCTCTCCAGGGGGCATAGGGGAGACCCAGTACTTC. The genes are TRBV5-6 and TRBJ2-5; 8 bases fit TRBD1. Germline CDR1 reads SGHDT; CDR2 reads YYEEEE. The CDR3 loop spans 15 amino acids. Unmatched junction bases numbered 9, after V lost 3 bases and J lost 5 bases.

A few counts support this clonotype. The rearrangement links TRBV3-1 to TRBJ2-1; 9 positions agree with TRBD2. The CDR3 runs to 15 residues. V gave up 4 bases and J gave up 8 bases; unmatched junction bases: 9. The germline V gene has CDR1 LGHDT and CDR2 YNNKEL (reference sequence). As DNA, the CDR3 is TGTGCCAGCAGCCCCTCAGCGGGAGGCGGGGATGAGCAGTTCTTC. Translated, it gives CASSPSAGGGDEQFF.

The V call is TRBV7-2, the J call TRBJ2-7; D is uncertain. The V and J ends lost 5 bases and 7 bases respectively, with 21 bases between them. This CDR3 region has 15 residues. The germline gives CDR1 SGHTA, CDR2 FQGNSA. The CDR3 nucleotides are TGTGCCAGCAGCCCGACCGACGGTGTACGTGGGGAGCAGTACTTC. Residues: CASSPTDGVRGEQYF.

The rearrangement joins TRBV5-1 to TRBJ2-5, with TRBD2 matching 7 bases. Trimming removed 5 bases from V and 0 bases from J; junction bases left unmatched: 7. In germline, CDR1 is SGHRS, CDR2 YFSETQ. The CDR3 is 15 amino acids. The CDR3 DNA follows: TGCGCCAGCAGGCCAGCGGGACTGTACCAAGAGACCCAGTACTTC. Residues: CASRPAGLYQETQYF.

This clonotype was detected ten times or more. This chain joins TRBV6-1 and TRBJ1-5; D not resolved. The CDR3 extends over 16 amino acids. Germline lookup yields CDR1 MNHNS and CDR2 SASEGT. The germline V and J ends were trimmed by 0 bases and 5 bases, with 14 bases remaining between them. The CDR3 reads CASSEASAAWDQPQHF. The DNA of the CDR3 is TGTGCCAGCAGTGAAGCGAGTGCGGCCTGGGATCAGCCCCAGCATTTT.

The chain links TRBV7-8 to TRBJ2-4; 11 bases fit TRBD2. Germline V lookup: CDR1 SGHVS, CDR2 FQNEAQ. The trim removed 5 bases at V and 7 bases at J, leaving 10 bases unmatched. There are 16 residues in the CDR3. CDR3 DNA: TGTGCCAGCAGCACTCTTAGCGGGGGGGCGCATAACATTCAGTACTTC. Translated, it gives CASSTLSGGAHNIQYF.

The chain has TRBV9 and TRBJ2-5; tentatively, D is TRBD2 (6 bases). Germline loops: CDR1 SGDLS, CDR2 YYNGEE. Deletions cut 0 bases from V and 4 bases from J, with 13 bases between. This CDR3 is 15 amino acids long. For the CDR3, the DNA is TGTGCCAGCAGCGTAGAAGGGAGGATTGGAGAGACCCAGTACTTC. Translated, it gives CASSVEGRIGETQYF. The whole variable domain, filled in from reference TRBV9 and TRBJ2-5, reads DSGVTQTPKHLITATGQRVTLRCSPRSGDLSVYWYQQSLDQGLQFLIQYYNGEERAKGNILERFSAQQFPDLHSELNLSSLELGDSALYFCASSVEGRIGETQYFGPGTRLLVL.

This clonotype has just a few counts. This chain's CDR3 is CASRGSRGSSTDTQYF. CDR3 nucleotides: TGTGCCAGCAGGGGGAGCAGGGGGTCTAGCACAGATACGCAGTATTTT. The rearrangement uses TRBV12-3 or TRBV12-4 and TRBJ2-3; 7 bases are shared with TRBD1. There are 16 residues in the CDR3. V gave up 6 bases and J gave up 0 bases; unmatched junction bases: 9.

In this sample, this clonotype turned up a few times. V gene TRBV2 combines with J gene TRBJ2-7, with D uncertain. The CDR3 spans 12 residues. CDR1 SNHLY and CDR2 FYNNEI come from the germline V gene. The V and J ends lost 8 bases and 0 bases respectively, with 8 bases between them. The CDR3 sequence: CASQRSSYEQYF. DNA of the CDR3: TGTGCCAGCCAGAGGAGCTCCTACGAGCAGTACTTC.

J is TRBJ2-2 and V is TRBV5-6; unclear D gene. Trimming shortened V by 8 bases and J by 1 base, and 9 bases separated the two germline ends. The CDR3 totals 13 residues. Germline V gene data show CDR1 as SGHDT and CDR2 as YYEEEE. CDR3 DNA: TGTGCCAGTGGCAGGAAGAACACCGGGGAGCTGTTTTTT. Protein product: CASGRKNTGELFF. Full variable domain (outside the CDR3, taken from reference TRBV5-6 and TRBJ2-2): DAGVTQSPTHLIKTRGQQVTLRCSPKSGHDTVSWYQQALGQGPQFIFQYYEEEERQRGNFPDRFSGHQFPNYSSELNVNALLLGDSALYLCASGRKNTGELFFGEGSRLTVL.

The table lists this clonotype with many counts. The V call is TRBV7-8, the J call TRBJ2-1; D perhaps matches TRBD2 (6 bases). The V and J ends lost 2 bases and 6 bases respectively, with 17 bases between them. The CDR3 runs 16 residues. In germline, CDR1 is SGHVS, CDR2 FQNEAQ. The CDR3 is CASSLRRGISGNEQFF. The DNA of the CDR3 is TGTGCCAGCAGCTTAAGGAGGGGAATATCGGGCAATGAGCAGTTCTTC.

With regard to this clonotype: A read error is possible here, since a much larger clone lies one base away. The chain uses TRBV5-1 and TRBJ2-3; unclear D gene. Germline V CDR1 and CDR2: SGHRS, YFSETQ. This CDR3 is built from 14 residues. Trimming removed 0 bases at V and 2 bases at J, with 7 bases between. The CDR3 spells CASSLARTTDTQYF. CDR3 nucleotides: TGCGCCAGCAGCTTGGCTAGAACCACAGATACGCAGTATTTT.

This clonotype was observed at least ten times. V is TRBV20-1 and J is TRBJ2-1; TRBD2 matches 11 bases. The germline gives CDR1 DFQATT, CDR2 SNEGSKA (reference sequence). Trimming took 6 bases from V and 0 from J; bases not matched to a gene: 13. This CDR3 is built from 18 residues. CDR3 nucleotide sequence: TGCAGTGCCAGGGACCCTAGCGGGGGGTCCAGCTCCTACAATGAGCAGTTCTTC. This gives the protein CSARDPSGGSSSYNEQFF.

This chain's CDR3 is CSSMRDRGFEKLFF. The CDR3 coding sequence is TGTTCTAGCATGCGGGACAGGGGATTTGAAAAACTGTTTTTT. J is TRBJ1-4 and V is TRBV3-1; 10 bases map to TRBD1. Germline V gene lookup returns CDR1 LGHDT and CDR2 YNNKEL (reference sequence). The CDR3 is 14 residues long.